This T cell receptor beta chain came from a study of blood T cell repertoires in COVID-19. Study-wide context: Specimens from acute and convalescent COVID-19 originated in the United States, Italy and Spain.

In the study's own analysis: Using reference gene primer amplification, nucleated cell counts were estimated. Profiling relied on immunoSEQ multiplex PCR, and the TCRdb table lists in-frame clones only, not all of them. V, J and clone size are those of that table, while D and trimming were read from the DNA. The sample yields under 55,000 clones, 79% seen once. The specimen was peripheral blood. The clonotype was recovered from a man in his 70s with acute or convalescent COVID-19.

This chain's CDR3 is CASSQGPGQGTLTDTQYF. CDR3 nucleotide sequence: TGCGCCAGCAGCCAAGGACCGGGACAGGGGACCCTCACAGATACGCAGTATTTT. The chain uses TRBV4-1 and TRBJ2-3; 10 bases align to TRBD1. The CDR3 extends over 18 amino acids. From germline, CDR1 is MGHRA and CDR2 YSYEKL. V was pared by 1 base and J by 2 bases, with 9 bases of the junction left unmatched.